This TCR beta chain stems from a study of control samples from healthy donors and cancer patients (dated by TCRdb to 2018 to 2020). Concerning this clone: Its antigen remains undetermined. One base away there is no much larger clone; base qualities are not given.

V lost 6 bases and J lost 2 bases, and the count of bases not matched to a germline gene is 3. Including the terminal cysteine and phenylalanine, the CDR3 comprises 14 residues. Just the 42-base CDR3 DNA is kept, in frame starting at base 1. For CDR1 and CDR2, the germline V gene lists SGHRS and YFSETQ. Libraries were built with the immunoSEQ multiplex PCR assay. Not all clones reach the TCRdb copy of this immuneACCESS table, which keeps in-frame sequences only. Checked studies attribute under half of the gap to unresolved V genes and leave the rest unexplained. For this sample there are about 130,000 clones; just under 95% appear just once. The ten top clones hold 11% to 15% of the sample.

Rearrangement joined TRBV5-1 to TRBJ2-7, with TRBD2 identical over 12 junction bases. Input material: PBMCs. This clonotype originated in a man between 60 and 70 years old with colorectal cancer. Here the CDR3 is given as CASTLAGGPYEQYF. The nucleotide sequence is TGCGCCAGCACACTAGCGGGGGGCCCCTACGAGCAGTACTTC.